Below, 14 T cell receptor beta chains from the same sample are listed, as sequenced in a study of shared clonotypes between healthy human individuals. The table came from immunoSEQ multiplex PCR; TCRdb's copy has only in-frame clones and leaves some out. The sample has about 510,000 clones, 96% seen once. The sample consisted of naive CD4+ T cells sorted from blood. Subset specified: CD45RA+ positively selected. The source of these receptors is a woman aged 25 to 39 in good health.

On this clone: Within the sample, other DNA sequences also encode this same CDR3. V usage is TRBV2 and J usage is TRBJ2-2; TRBD1 is a possible D gene (5 bases). The CDR3 runs 14 residues. V lost 2 bases, J lost 1 base, and 5 bases lay in between. CDR1 is SNHLY and CDR2 is FYNNEI in the germline V gene. CDR3 DNA: TGTGCCAGCAGTGAACAGGGGAACACCGGGGAGCTGTTTTTT. This gives the protein CASSEQGNTGELFF.

This clone was observed a single time. The rearrangement joins TRBV6-5 to TRBJ1-2; D might be TRBD1 (6 bases). The V end lost 5 bases, the J end lost 4 bases, and 17 bases lay between the germline ends. Germline loops: CDR1 MNHEY, CDR2 SVGAGI. The CDR3 is made up of 15 amino acids. The CDR3 DNA reads as TGTGCCAGCAGTAAATTGACAGGTCCCCTCTATGGCTACACCTTC. This encodes CASSKLTGPLYGYTF.

In DNA form, the CDR3 reads TGTGCCAGTAGCCTCCGGGACAGGACTGCAACTAATGAAAAACTGTTTTTT. Amino acids: CASSLRDRTATNEKLFF. This chain uses TRBV19 with TRBJ1-4; TRBD1 aligns across 8 bases. The J segment lost 0 bases and the V segment lost 6 bases, leaving 9 bases of the junction unmatched. The germline V gene has CDR1 LNHDA and CDR2 SQIVND (reference sequence). This CDR3 is built from 17 residues.

This clone showed up just once. The V and J genes are TRBV27 and TRBJ2-5; tentative D call: TRBD2 (5 bases). Trimming left V 5 bases short and J 0 bases short, with 10 bases between. The length of the CDR3 is 14 residues. Germline values: CDR1 MNHEY, CDR2 SMNVEV (reference sequence). The CDR3 DNA reads as TGTGCCAGCAGTGCCGGGATTTACCAAGAGACCCAGTACTTC. It translates to CASSAGIYQETQYF.

DNA of the CDR3: TGTGCCAGCAGTGTAGTAGGGACTAGTCGGTACGAGCAGTACTTC. It is translated as CASSVVGTSRYEQYF. The chain combines TRBV6-1 with TRBJ2-7; 8 bases are shared with TRBD2. The length of the CDR3 is 15 residues. The V gene's germline CDR1 is MNHNS and CDR2 SASEGT. V trimming: 4 bases; J trimming: 4 bases; junction bases outside the gene matches: 9.

The chain carries TRBV7-8 and TRBJ1-3, with TRBD1 as a possible D gene (5 bases). The CDR3 length is 18 residues. Trimming stripped 2 bases from V and 0 bases from J, with 17 bases between. CDR1 and CDR2 from the germline V gene are SGHVS and FQNEAQ. The CDR3 DNA sequence: TGTGCCAGCAGCTTACGTTATGGAGGGACCAGCTCTGGAAACACCATATATTTT. Translating it yields CASSLRYGGTSSGNTIYF.

The rearrangement links TRBV4-1 to TRBJ2-4; D is unresolved. Trimming pared 0 bases from V and 1 base from J, leaving 7 bases between. The CDR3 length is 15 residues. Germline V gene lookup returns CDR1 MGHRA and CDR2 YSYEKL. The CDR3 sequence: CASSQDVRAKNIQYF. The CDR3 DNA sequence: TGCGCCAGCAGCCAAGATGTAAGGGCCAAAAACATTCAGTACTTC.

The chain combines TRBV19 with TRBJ2-1; TRBD2 matches at 7 bases. Germline CDR1 LNHDA, CDR2 SQIVND (reference sequence). The CDR3 is made up of 15 amino acids. Trimming removed 8 bases from V and 4 bases from J; junction bases left unmatched: 11. DNA of the CDR3: TGTGCCAGTGGGAAAAGCGGGATCTCTTACAATGAGCAGTTCTTC. Translation: CASGKSGISYNEQFF.

V and J are TRBV7-9 and TRBJ1-4; no clear D gene. CDR3 length: 17 residues. Trimming stripped 8 bases from V and 0 bases from J, with 19 bases between. Germline CDR1 reads SEHNR; CDR2 reads FQNEAQ (reference sequence). The CDR3 spells CASRPHIVDPTNEKLFF. As DNA, the CDR3 is TGTGCCAGCCGACCCCACATTGTGGACCCAACTAATGAAAAACTGTTTTTT.

This sequence joins TRBV12-5 and TRBJ2-3; 12 nucleotides agree with TRBD2. J was trimmed by 4 bases and V by 6 bases; bases with no gene match: 11. Germline V lookup: CDR1 LGHNT, CDR2 FRNRAP. This CDR3 contains 17 residues. CDR3 sequence (DNA): TGTGCTAGTGGAAATTCGAGACTAGCGGGAGCCCCAGATACGCAGTATTTT. Amino acids: CASGNSRLAGAPDTQYF. The full variable domain, in which reference TRBV12-5 and TRBJ2-3 provide the parts outside the CDR3, is DARVTQTPRHKVTEMGQEVTMRCQPILGHNTVFWYRQTMMQGLELLAYFRNRAPLDDSGMPKDRFSAEMPDATLATLKIQPSEPRDSAVYFCASGNSRLAGAPDTQYFGPGTRLTVL.

As concerns this clone: The sample holds other DNA sequences that translate to the same CDR3. The V call is TRBV27, the J call TRBJ2-4; 8 positions match TRBD1. J lost 0 bases, V lost 5 bases, and 6 bases had no gene match. CDR1 is MNHEY, CDR2 SMNVEV, per germline (reference sequence). The CDR3 spans 16 residues. This CDR3 is CASSPDRGVAKNIQYF. DNA of the CDR3: TGTGCCAGCAGTCCTGACAGGGGAGTAGCCAAAAACATTCAGTACTTC.

The CDR3 loop reads CASSNGVAGHNEQFF. As DNA, the CDR3 is TGTGCCAGCAGCAATGGGGTAGCGGGCCACAATGAGCAGTTCTTC. The chain is built from TRBV6-1 and TRBJ2-1, with 7 bases fitting TRBD2. V lost 6 bases to trimming and J lost 5 bases; unmatched junction nucleotides: 10. The germline gives CDR1 MNHNS, CDR2 SASEGT. CDR3 length equals 15 residues.

The chain couples TRBV14 to TRBJ2-7; 11 bases align to TRBD2. Germline V gene sequence: CDR1 SGHDN, CDR2 FVKESK. The CDR3 loop spans 16 amino acids. The junction had 8 bases not matched to a gene; V was cut back by 3 bases and J by 4 bases. This chain's CDR3 is CASSHLQTSGKYEQYF. The CDR3 nucleotides read TGTGCCAGCAGCCACCTCCAGACTAGCGGGAAGTACGAGCAGTACTTC.

This clone is a singleton in its sample. The chain carries TRBV5-4 and TRBJ2-2; 11 bases align to TRBD2. The V gene end was trimmed by 5 bases and the J gene end by 0 bases; junction bases not matched to a gene: 3. The CDR3 runs to 16 residues. Germline CDR1 reads SGHNT; CDR2 reads YYREEE (reference sequence). CDR3 DNA sequence: TGTGCCAGCAGTAGGGGACTAGCGGCGAACACCGGGGAGCTGTTTTTT. It is translated as CASSRGLAANTGELFF.